The 16 T cell receptor beta chains below all came from one sample that was sequenced in a study of T cell repertoires in cytomegalovirus infection. No antigen is known for these receptors. Via MiXCR, TCRdb re-called the reads, giving one row per CDR3 protein. Among fewer than 850,000 distinct CDR3 sequences listed, approximately 32% were seen once. The material was cultured CD8+ T cells from PBMCs, obtained from culture after CMV antigen stimulation. The receptor source for this set is a human donor in good health (CMV status not recorded). Some clones in this sample may be carry-over from other donors' samples.

This clonotype was detected many times. This chain uses TRBV7-8 with TRBJ2-1; TRBD2 might be the D (5 bases). V lost 5 bases, J lost 6 bases, and 14 bases lay in between. The CDR3 has 14 amino acids. Germline V gene lookup returns CDR1 SGHVS and CDR2 FQNEAQ. The CDR3 sequence is CASSPTRRGNEQFF. The DNA of the CDR3 is TGTGCCAGCAGCCCAACCCGCCGGGGCAATGAGCAGTTCTTC.

The V and J genes are TRBV7-9 and TRBJ1-6; TRBD1 aligns across 7 bases. In germline, CDR1 is SEHNR, CDR2 FQNEAQ (reference sequence). V trimming: 5 bases; J trimming: 0 bases; junction bases outside the gene matches: 13. The CDR3 spans 19 residues. CDR3 loop: CASSPPRDSISSYNSPLHF. The CDR3 DNA sequence: TGTGCCAGCAGCCCTCCTCGGGACAGCATTTCCTCCTATAATTCACCCCTCCACTTT.

This rearrangement joins TRBV7-9 to TRBJ1-2; D ambiguous. V lost 0 bases, J lost 3 bases, and 14 bases lay in between. CDR1 and CDR2 (germline): SEHNR, FQNEAQ (reference sequence). This CDR3 comprises 16 residues. In nucleotides, the CDR3 is TGTGCCAGCAGCTTAGCGGTGAAGAGGTCCTACTATGGCTACACCTTC. Residues: CASSLAVKRSYYGYTF.

The V and J genes are TRBV19 and TRBJ1-2; 10 bases agree with TRBD1. This CDR3 has 16 residues. Unmatched junction bases numbered 15, after V lost 7 bases and J lost 7 bases. CDR1 is LNHDA, CDR2 SQIVND, per germline (reference sequence). The DNA of the CDR3 is TGTGCCAGTACATTTCAACCGGGACAGGGGATAGTTGGCTACACCTTC. Its protein is CASTFQPGQGIVGYTF.

The rearrangement joins TRBV2 to TRBJ1-1; possibly TRBD1 for D (5 bases). Per the germline V gene, CDR1 is SNHLY and CDR2 is FYNNEI. The CDR3 has 15 residues. V lost 6 bases, J lost 1 base, and 15 bases lay in between. The CDR3: CASSSRAVGNTEAFF. CDR3 nucleotides: TGTGCCAGCAGCAGCAGGGCGGTAGGGAACACTGAAGCTTTCTTT.

This clonotype was seen a few times. The chain uses TRBV12-3 or TRBV12-4 and TRBJ2-5; D uncertain. Trimming pared 5 bases from V and 3 bases from J, leaving 7 bases between. The CDR3 consists of 12 residues. Here the CDR3 DNA reads TGTGCCAGCAGTCCACCCGAAGAGACCCAGTACTTC. Protein sequence: CASSPPEETQYF.

The chain couples TRBV6-1 to TRBJ1-4; unclear D gene. Germline CDR1 and CDR2: MNHNS and SASEGT. The germline V and J ends were trimmed by 3 bases and 7 bases, with 15 bases remaining between them. The CDR3 length is 15 residues. DNA for the CDR3: TGTGCCAGCAGTGAGGAGCCTTACCCCGGTGAAAAACTGTTTTTT. Its translation is CASSEEPYPGEKLFF.

The V call is TRBV2, the J call TRBJ2-5, with 7 bases identical to TRBD1. Germline CDR1 SNHLY, CDR2 FYNNEI. The CDR3 loop spans 15 amino acids. Trimming cost V 5 bases and J 5 bases; bases outside gene matches: 11. The CDR3 sequence is CASSLFTGVRETQYF. For the CDR3, the DNA is TGTGCCAGCAGTCTTTTTACAGGGGTTCGGGAGACCCAGTACTTC.

In this sample, this clonotype turned up many times. This rearrangement joins TRBV18 to TRBJ1-6; D is possibly TRBD1 (6 bases). Trimming left V 6 bases short and J 6 bases short, with 24 bases between. The CDR3 is 18 amino acids. Looked up from germline, CDR1 is KGHSH and CDR2 is LQKENI. DNA for the CDR3: TGTGCCAGCTCCCAGACTACAGGGAACGTTTCTTTTAATTCACCCCTCCACTTT. This translates into CASSQTTGNVSFNSPLHF. Filled out from reference TRBV18 and TRBJ1-6, the complete variable domain reads NAGVMQNPRHLVRRRGQEARLRCSPMKGHSHVYWYRQLPEEGLKFMVYLQKENIIDESGMPKERFSAEFPKEGPSILRIQQVVRGDSAAYFCASSQTTGNVSFNSPLHFGNGTRLTVT.

The chain has TRBV6-6 and TRBJ2-4, with D possibly being TRBD2 (5 bases). The CDR3 spans 16 residues. Germline-derived CDR1 and CDR2 are MNHNY and SVGAGI (reference sequence). V was shortened by 4 bases and J by 0 bases, with 13 bases between the two germline ends. CDR3 in DNA: TGTGCCAGCAGTTCCTCGGACGGACTAGCCAAAAACATTCAGTACTTC. Its protein is CASSSSDGLAKNIQYF.

This clonotype has a count of ten or more. The chain is built from TRBV7-8 and TRBJ1-1; TRBD1 might be the D (5 bases). The CDR3 is 14 amino acids. Trimming cost V 1 base and J 1 base, with 7 bases left between them. Germline CDR1 reads SGHVS; CDR2 reads FQNEAQ. As DNA, the CDR3 is TGTGCCAGCAGCTTAGAGGGACCGAACACTGAAGCTTTCTTT. Translating gives CASSLEGPNTEAFF.

The CDR3 bases are TGTGCCAGCATGTTGGGGGCGGGACAGCCCCAGCATTTT. Translated: CASMLGAGQPQHF. V and J are TRBV7-9 and TRBJ1-5, with a weak D call TRBD1 (6 bases). The CDR3 covers 13 residues. Trimming cost V 7 bases and J 7 bases, with 14 bases left between them. Germline CDR1 reads SEHNR; CDR2 reads FQNEAQ (reference sequence).

This clonotype was detected only a few times. The chain employs TRBV2 and TRBJ2-3; D perhaps matches TRBD2 (5 bases). Germline CDR1 reads SNHLY; CDR2 reads FYNNEI. The CDR3 contains 16 residues. Trimming pared 2 bases from V and 1 base from J, leaving 13 bases between. The CDR3 DNA reads TGTGCCAGCAGTGAACGGGAACGGGCTCGCACAGATACGCAGTATTTT. Its protein is CASSERERARTDTQYF.

The rearrangement uses TRBV9 and TRBJ2-1; a weak D match, TRBD1 (6 bases). Germline V CDR1 and CDR2: SGDLS, YYNGEE. The CDR3 covers 15 residues. V was shortened by 4 bases and J by 6 bases, with 17 bases between the two germline ends. CDR3 in amino acids: CASSPLVDRPNEQFF. CDR3 DNA: TGTGCCAGCAGCCCCCTGGTTGACAGGCCCAATGAGCAGTTCTTC.

This clonotype was seen a handful of times. The chain employs TRBV29-1 and TRBJ1-3, with D maybe TRBD1 (5 bases). The CDR3 length is 14 residues. Trimming removed 4 bases at V and 9 bases at J, with 19 bases between. The germline CDR1 and CDR2 sequences are SQVTM and ANQGSEA. The CDR3: CSVAVRESSGTIYF. For the CDR3, the DNA is TGCAGCGTTGCGGTCAGGGAATCGAGCGGCACCATATATTTT.

In this sample, this clonotype turned up many times. The chain recombines TRBV6-6 with TRBJ1-5; possible D gene TRBD1, 5 bases. Germline CDR1 and CDR2: MNHNY and SVGAGI (reference sequence). V was cut by 4 bases and J by 1 base, with 11 bases left in between. CDR3 size: 15 residues. The CDR3 nucleotides read TGTGCCAGCAGTTCGCGGGACCGAAGCAATCAGCCCCAGCATTTT. Translation gives CASSSRDRSNQPQHF.